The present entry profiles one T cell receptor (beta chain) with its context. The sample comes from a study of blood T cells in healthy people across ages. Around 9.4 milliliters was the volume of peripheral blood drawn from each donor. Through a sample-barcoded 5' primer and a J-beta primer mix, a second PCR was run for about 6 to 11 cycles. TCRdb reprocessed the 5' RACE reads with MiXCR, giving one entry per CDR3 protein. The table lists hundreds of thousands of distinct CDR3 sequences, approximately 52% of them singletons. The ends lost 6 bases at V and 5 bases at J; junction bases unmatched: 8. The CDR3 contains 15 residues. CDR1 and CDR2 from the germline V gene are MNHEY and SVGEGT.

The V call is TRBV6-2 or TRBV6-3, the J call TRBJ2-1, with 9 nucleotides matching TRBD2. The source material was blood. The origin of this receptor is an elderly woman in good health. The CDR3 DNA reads TGTGCCAGCAGGTTAGGAGCGGGAGGCGACAATGAGCAGTTCTTC. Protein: CASRLGAGGDNEQFF.